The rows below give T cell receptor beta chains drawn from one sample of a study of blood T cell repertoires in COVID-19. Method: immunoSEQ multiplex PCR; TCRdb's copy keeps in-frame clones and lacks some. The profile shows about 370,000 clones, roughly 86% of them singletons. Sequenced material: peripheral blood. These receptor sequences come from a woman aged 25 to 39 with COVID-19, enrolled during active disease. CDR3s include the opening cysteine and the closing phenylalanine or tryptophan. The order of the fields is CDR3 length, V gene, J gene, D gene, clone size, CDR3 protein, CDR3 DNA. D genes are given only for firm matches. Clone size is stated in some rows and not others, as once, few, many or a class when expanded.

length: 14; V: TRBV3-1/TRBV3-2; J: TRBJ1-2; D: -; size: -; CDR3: CASSQDPGRGGYTF; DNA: TGTGCCAGCAGCCAAGATCCGGGGAGAGGTGGCTACACCTTC
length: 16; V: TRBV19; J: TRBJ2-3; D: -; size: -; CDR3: CASSIEKGGGTDTQYF; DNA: TGTGCCAGTAGTATAGAGAAAGGAGGGGGCACAGATACGCAGTATTTT
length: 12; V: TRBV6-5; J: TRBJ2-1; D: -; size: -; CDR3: CASRDRTNEQFF; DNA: TGTGCCAGCAGGGACAGAACCAATGAGCAGTTCTTC
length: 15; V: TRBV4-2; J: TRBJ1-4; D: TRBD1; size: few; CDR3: CASSQPRDRSEKLFF; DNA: TGTGCCAGCAGCCAGCCTCGGGACAGATCCGAAAAACTGTTTTTT
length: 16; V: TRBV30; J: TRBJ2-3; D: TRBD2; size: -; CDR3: CAWSHGAGGGRDTQYF; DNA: TGTGCCTGGAGCCATGGGGCGGGAGGGGGGCGAGATACGCAGTATTTT
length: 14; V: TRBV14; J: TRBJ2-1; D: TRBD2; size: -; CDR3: CASSPLDPPGGQFF; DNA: TGTGCCAGCAGCCCTTTGGACCCACCGGGGGGGCAGTTCTTC
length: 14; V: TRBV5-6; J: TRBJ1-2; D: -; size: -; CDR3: CASSLGEVRYGYTF; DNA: TGTGCCAGCAGCTTGGGAGAGGTTCGGTATGGCTACACCTTC
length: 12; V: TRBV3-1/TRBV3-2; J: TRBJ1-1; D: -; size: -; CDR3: CASSQLTTRAFF; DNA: TGTGCCAGCAGCCAATTGACAACGCGAGCTTTCTTT
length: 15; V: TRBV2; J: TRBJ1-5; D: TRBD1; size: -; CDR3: CASSGGTGGVRPQHF; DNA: TGTGCCAGCAGTGGAGGGACAGGGGGGGTACGGCCCCAGCATTTT
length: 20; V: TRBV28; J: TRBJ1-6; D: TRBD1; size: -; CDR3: CASSYPGTGDISPYNSPLHF; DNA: TGTGCCAGCAGTTACCCTGGGACAGGGGATATTTCCCCCTATAATTCACCCCTCCACTTT
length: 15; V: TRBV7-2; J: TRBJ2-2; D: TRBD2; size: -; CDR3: CASSLAGLNTGELFF; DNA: TGTGCCAGCAGCTTAGCGGGACTAAACACCGGGGAGCTGTTTTTT
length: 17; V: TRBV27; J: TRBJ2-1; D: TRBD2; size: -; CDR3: CASSLGLAGSSYNEQFF; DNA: TGTGCCAGCAGTTTAGGACTAGCGGGGAGCTCCTACAATGAGCAGTTCTTC
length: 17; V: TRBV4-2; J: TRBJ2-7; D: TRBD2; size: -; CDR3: CASSLGGVLAESYEQYF; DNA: TGTGCCAGCAGCCTAGGAGGAGTACTAGCGGAGTCCTACGAGCAGTACTTC
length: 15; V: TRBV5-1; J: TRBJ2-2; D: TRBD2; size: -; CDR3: CASRDGAGRAGELFF; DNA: TGCGCCAGCAGAGATGGGGCAGGGAGGGCCGGGGAGCTGTTTTTT
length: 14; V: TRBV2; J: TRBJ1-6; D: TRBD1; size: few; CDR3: CASRGTGDNSPLHF; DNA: TGTGCCAGCAGAGGGACAGGGGATAATTCACCCCTCCACTTT
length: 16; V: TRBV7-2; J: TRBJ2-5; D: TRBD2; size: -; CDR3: CASSPQWVAGQETQYF; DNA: TGTGCCAGCAGCCCCCAGTGGGTAGCGGGTCAAGAGACCCAGTACTTC
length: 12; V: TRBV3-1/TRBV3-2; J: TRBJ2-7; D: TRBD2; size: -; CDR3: CASSQGGSGWDF; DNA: TGTGCCAGCAGCCAAGGGGGTAGCGGGTGGGACTTC
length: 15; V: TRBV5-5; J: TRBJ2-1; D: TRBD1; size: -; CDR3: CASSTSGQSYNEQFF; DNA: TGTGCCAGCAGCACGTCGGGACAGAGCTACAATGAGCAGTTCTTC
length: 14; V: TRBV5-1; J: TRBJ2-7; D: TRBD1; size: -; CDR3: CASSWDRHRDEQYF; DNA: TGCGCCAGCAGCTGGGACAGGCATCGGGACGAGCAGTACTTC
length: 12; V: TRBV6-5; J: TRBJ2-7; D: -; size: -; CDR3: CATSPGGREQYF; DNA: TGTGCCACCTCCCCCGGGGGGCGCGAGCAGTACTTC
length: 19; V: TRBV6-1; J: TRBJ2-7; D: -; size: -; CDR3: CASSETILGGAFSHYEQYF; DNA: TGTGCCAGCAGTGAGACAATCCTTGGGGGGGCTTTTTCCCACTACGAGCAGTACTTC
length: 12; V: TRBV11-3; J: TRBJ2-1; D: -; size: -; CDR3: CASSLFSGEQFF; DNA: TGTGCCAGCAGCTTATTTAGTGGTGAGCAGTTCTTC
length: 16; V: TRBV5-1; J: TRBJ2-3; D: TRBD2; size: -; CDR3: CASSLEVAGTTDTQYF; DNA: TGCGCCAGCAGCTTGGAGGTAGCGGGCACCACAGATACGCAGTATTTT
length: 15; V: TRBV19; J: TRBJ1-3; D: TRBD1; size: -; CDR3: CASSPRGTDGNTIYF; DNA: TGTGCCAGTAGTCCGCGAGGGACAGATGGAAACACCATATATTTT
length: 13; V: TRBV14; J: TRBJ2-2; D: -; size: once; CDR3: CASSLFNTGELFF; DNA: TGTGCCAGCAGTCTCTTTAACACCGGGGAGCTGTTTTTT
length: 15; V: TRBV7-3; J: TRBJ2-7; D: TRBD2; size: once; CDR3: CASSLSSAGAYEQYF; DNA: TGTGCCAGCAGCTTAAGTTCAGCGGGAGCCTACGAGCAGTACTTC
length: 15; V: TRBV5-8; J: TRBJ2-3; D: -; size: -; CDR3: CASSLVRVAADTQYF; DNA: TGTGCCAGCAGCTTGGTCAGGGTTGCCGCAGATACGCAGTATTTT
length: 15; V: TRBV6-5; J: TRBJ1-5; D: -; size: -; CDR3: CASSYLGHQNQPQHF; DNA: TGTGCCAGCAGTTATCTAGGACACCAAAATCAGCCCCAGCATTTT
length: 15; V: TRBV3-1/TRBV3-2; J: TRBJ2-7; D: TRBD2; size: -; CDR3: CASSQRWEGRNEQYF; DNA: TGTGCCAGCAGCCAACGCTGGGAGGGCCGCAACGAGCAGTACTTC
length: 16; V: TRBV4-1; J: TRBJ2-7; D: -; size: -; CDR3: CASSQEPLGGSYEQYF; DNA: TGCGCCAGCAGCCAGGAACCCTTGGGAGGCTCCTACGAGCAGTACTTC
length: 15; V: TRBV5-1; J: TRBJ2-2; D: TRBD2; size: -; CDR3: CASSQRGGGTGELFF; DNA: TGCGCCAGCAGCCAGCGCGGGGGTGGCACCGGGGAGCTGTTTTTT
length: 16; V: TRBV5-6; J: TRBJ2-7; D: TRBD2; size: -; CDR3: CASSLDSAGGLYEQYF; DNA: TGTGCCAGCAGCTTGGATTCGGCGGGAGGGCTGTACGAGCAGTACTTC
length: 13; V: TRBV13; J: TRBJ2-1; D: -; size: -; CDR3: CASSETGYNEQFF; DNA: TGTGCCAGCAGCGAAACAGGGTACAATGAGCAGTTCTTC
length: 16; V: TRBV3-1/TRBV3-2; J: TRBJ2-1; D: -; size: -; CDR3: CASSRGVSSSYNEQFF; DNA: TGTGCCAGCAGCCGCGGGGTTTCGAGCTCCTACAATGAGCAGTTCTTC
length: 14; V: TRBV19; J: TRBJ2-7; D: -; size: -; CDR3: CASSTLAIPYEQYF; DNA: TGTGCCAGTAGTACGCTAGCGATACCCTACGAGCAGTACTTC
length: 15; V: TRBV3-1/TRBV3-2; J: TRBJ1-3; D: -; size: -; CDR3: CASSQTDSAGNTIYF; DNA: TGTGCCAGCAGCCAAACTGACAGTGCTGGAAACACCATATATTTT
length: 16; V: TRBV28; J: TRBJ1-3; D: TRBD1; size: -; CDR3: CASSLFGQGAGNTIYF; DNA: TGTGCCAGCAGTTTATTCGGACAGGGGGCTGGAAACACCATATATTTT
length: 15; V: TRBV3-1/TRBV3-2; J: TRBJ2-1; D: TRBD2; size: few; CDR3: CASSQAAGGYNEQFF; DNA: TGTGCCAGCAGCCAAGCAGCGGGAGGGTACAATGAGCAGTTCTTC
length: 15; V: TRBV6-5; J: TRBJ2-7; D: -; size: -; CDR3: CASQLEGTPRGEQYF; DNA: TGTGCCAGCCAGTTGGAGGGAACACCCCGAGGCGAGCAGTACTTC
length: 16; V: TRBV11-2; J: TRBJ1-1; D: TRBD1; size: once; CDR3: CASPGGQGAINTEAFF; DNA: TGTGCCAGTCCTGGGGGACAGGGGGCCATAAACACTGAAGCTTTCTTT
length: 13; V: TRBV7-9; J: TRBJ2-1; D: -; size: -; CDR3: CASSFAAYNEQFF; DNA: TGTGCCAGCAGCTTCGCAGCCTACAATGAGCAGTTCTTC
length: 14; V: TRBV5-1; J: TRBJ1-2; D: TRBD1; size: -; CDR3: CASSLETGSYGYTF; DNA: TGCGCCAGCAGCTTGGAGACAGGGTCCTATGGCTACACCTTC
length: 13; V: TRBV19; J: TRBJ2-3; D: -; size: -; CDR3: CASRGAGTDTQYF; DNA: TGTGCCAGTAGGGGGGCAGGCACAGATACGCAGTATTTT
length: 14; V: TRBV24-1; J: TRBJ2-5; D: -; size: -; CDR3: CATSDLGVGETQYF; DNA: TGTGCCACCAGTGATCTCGGGGTTGGAGAGACCCAGTACTTC
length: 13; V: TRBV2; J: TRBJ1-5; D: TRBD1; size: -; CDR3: CASRGQGLQPQHF; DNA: TGTGCCAGCAGGGGACAGGGACTTCAGCCCCAGCATTTT
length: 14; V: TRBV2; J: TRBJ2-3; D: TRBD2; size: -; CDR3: CASRRTSQADTQYF; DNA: TGTGCCAGCAGGAGGACTAGCCAGGCAGATACGCAGTATTTT
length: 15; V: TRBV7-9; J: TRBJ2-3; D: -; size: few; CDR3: CASSVGATSTDTQYF; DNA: TGTGCCAGCAGCGTAGGGGCAACTAGCACAGATACGCAGTATTTT
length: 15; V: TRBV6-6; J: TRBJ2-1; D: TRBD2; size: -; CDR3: CASSPGLAGHNEQFF; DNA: TGTGCCAGCAGCCCGGGACTAGCGGGACACAATGAGCAGTTCTTC
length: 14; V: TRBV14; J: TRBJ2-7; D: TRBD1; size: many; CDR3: CASSPQGVPYEQYF; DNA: TGTGCCAGCAGCCCCCAGGGGGTTCCCTACGAGCAGTACTTC
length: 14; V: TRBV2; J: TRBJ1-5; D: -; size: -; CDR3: CASTAGLSWQPQHF; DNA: TGTGCCAGCACCGCAGGACTCAGCTGGCAGCCCCAGCATTTT
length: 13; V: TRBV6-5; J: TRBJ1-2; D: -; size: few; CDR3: CASGRHPEDGYTF; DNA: TGTGCCAGCGGGAGACATCCCGAGGATGGCTACACCTTC
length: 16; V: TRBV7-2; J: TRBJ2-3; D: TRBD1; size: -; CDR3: CASSYRDRGPTDTQYF; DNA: TGTGCCAGCAGTTACCGGGACAGGGGGCCCACAGATACGCAGTATTTT
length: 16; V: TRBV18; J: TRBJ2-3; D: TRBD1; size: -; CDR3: CASSPPQGAQADTQYF; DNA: TGTGCCAGCTCACCACCCCAGGGGGCGCAGGCAGATACGCAGTATTTT
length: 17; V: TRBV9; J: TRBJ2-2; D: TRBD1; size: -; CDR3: CASSVVGSDRVTGELFF; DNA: TGTGCCAGCAGCGTAGTGGGGTCGGACAGGGTCACCGGGGAGCTGTTTTTT
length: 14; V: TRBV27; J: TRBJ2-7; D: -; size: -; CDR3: CASSLTRYSYEQYF; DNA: TGTGCCAGCAGTTTAACTCGGTATTCCTACGAGCAGTACTTC
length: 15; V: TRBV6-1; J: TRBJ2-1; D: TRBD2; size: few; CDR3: CASSEVLAEYNEQFF; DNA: TGTGCCAGCAGTGAAGTACTAGCGGAATACAATGAGCAGTTCTTC
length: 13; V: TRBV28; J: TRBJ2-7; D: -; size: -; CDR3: CASSERLAYEQYF; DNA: TGTGCCAGCAGTGAACGACTAGCCTACGAGCAGTACTTC